The clone carrying this T cell receptor beta chain was seen only a few times. What it binds is not known. This entry is derived from a study of human T cells and chemical hapten exposure. Study at large: There were weekly diphenylcyclopropenone doses to the scalp for patients throughout the roughly 23-week study.

Study-level findings and limits: Following DPC sensitization, TCRs present above 1 in 1000 frequency showed no change.

Stated time point: patch test 1, 2 weeks after DPC sensitization. The treatment is: therapeutic diphenylcyclopropenone sensitization with weekly scalp DPC. The library labeled individual cDNA molecules by adding unique molecular identifiers to them. Authors' data handling: Samples ranged from about 23,224 to 700,000 TCRs, with a median of approximately 91,000. TCRdb used MiXCR to reprocess the RACE reads, holding one entry per CDR3 protein. The V and J calls were determined by TCRdb, not by the authors. In the table there are around 100,000 distinct CDR3 sequences, about 11% of which are singletons. Sequenced here: whole blood, sampled in connection with sensitization to the hapten diphenylcyclopropenone (DPC). The receptor was isolated from a woman aged 35 to 49 with alopecia areata. Some clones in this sample may be carry-over from other donors' samples.

The CDR3 nucleotides read TGTGCCAGCATCGGAGCGGTGGGCTCTTACACCGGGGAGCTGTTTTTT. It codes for CASIGAVGSYTGELFF. The rearrangement joins TRBV6-2 or TRBV6-3 to TRBJ2-2; TRBD2 is a possible D gene (5 bases). The CDR3 is made up of 16 amino acids. CDR1 and CDR2 from the germline V gene are MNHEY and SVGEGT. V was clipped by 7 bases and J by 3 bases, with 18 bases between them.